One sample yielded the 17 T cell receptor beta chains listed below, sequenced in a study of graft-versus-host responses after intestinal transplantation. TCRdb keeps only in-frame clones here, not all; method: immunoSEQ multiplex PCR. The table shows around 110,000 clones, with roughly 90% occurring only once. These receptors lack a known antigen. The specimen was unstimulated CD4+ T cells sorted from spleen or lymph node cells, collected before transplant. Every receptor here comes from a human donor who was the organ donor for an intestinal transplant.

Note on this clone: At the DNA level, this CDR3 is encoded by other sequences in the same sample as well. The rearrangement joins TRBV6-6 to TRBJ1-1, with D maybe TRBD1 (6 bases). Germline V gene lookup returns CDR1 MNHNY and CDR2 SVGAGI (reference sequence). There are 14 residues in the CDR3. V lost 6 bases, J lost 1 base, and 12 bases lay in between. The CDR3 nucleotides read TGTGCCAGCAGGCCTGGACAGCCGAACACTGAAGCTTTCTTT. Translating gives CASRPGQPNTEAFF.

The V call is TRBV11-2, the J call TRBJ2-5, with 9 nucleotides matching TRBD2. Germline CDR1 is SGHAT and CDR2 is FQNNGV. This CDR3 has 19 amino acids. The V segment lost 5 bases and the J segment 4 bases; nucleotides outside the gene matches: 20. In DNA, the CDR3 is TGTGCCAGCAGCCCCCCAGCGCGTCAGACTAGCGGAATCACAGAGACCCAGTACTTC. Translated, it gives CASSPPARQTSGITETQYF.

The V and J genes are TRBV5-6 and TRBJ2-6; no reliable D call. CDR3 length: 16 residues. Germline V lookup: CDR1 SGHDT, CDR2 YYEEEE. V dropped 6 bases and J dropped 3 bases, with 16 bases sitting between them. CDR3: CASTPPTGLGANVLTF. The CDR3 DNA reads as TGTGCCAGCACCCCGCCCACCGGTCTTGGGGCCAACGTCCTGACTTTC.

This sequence joins TRBV19 and TRBJ2-7, with a weak D call TRBD1 (5 bases). This CDR3 is built from 14 residues. V was cut by 6 bases and J by 5 bases, with 17 bases left in between. CDR1 and CDR2 (germline): LNHDA, SQIVND (reference sequence). The CDR3 coding sequence is TGTGCCAGTAGCCCCGACAGAAATAGGCACGAGCAGTACTTC. Its protein is CASSPDRNRHEQYF.

This clone has just one count. V gene TRBV11-2 combines with J gene TRBJ1-2, with a possible D match to TRBD1 (5 bases). V was shortened by 1 base and J by 8 bases, with 14 bases between the two germline ends. CDR3 length: 14 amino acids. Germline values: CDR1 SGHAT, CDR2 FQNNGV. The DNA for the CDR3 is TGTGCCAGCAGCTTAGCACAGGTGTCTCACGGCTACACCTTC. Translated, it gives CASSLAQVSHGYTF.

This clone was counted once. The V gene is TRBV9, the J gene TRBJ1-1; D remains unclear. Germline values: CDR1 SGDLS, CDR2 YYNGEE. Trimming removed 0 bases from V and 0 bases from J, with 9 bases in between. This CDR3 has 15 residues. The CDR3 region is CASSVGGGMNTEAFF. In nucleotides, the CDR3 is TGTGCCAGCAGCGTAGGGGGAGGGATGAACACTGAAGCTTTCTTT.

This clone has a single count. V gene TRBV20-1 combines with J gene TRBJ1-2, with D unresolved. Per germline, CDR1 DFQATT and CDR2 SNEGSKA (reference sequence). V gave up 8 bases and J gave up 2 bases, with 9 bases separating them. This CDR3 region has 11 residues. The CDR3 DNA reads as TGCAGTCTCGACACAAACTATGGCTACACCTTC. Its protein is CSLDTNYGYTF.

Concerning this clone: This specimen includes other DNA sequences encoding the same CDR3. J is TRBJ2-5 and V is TRBV7-6, with D perhaps matching TRBD1 (5 bases). The CDR3 is 12 amino acids. Germline CDR1 SGHVS, CDR2 FNYEAQ. V dropped 2 bases and J dropped 5 bases, with 6 bases sitting between them. CDR3 amino acids: CASSLKGETQYF. For the CDR3, the DNA is TGTGCCAGCAGCTTAAAGGGGGAGACCCAGTACTTC.

The rearrangement uses TRBV6-6 and TRBJ2-1, with 10 bases aligning to TRBD2. The germline V gene encodes CDR1 MNHNY and CDR2 SVGAGI (reference sequence). The V segment lost 6 bases and the J segment 4 bases; nucleotides outside the gene matches: 9. The CDR3 consists of 16 residues. CDR3 amino acids: CASSDRIAGGYNEQFF. The CDR3, as DNA: TGTGCCAGCAGCGACCGAATAGCGGGGGGTTACAATGAGCAGTTCTTC.

The V gene is TRBV6-5, the J gene TRBJ1-1, with a possible D match to TRBD1 (6 bases). The length of the CDR3 is 15 residues. The germline V gene encodes CDR1 MNHEY and CDR2 SVGAGI. Trimming stripped 4 bases from V and 5 bases from J, with 17 bases between. The CDR3 DNA reads TGTGCCAGCAGTTGGGGCATGGGGGGCTGGACTGAAGCTTTCTTT. Amino acid sequence: CASSWGMGGWTEAFF.

In its sample, this clone was seen once. This sequence joins TRBV5-1 and TRBJ2-5; TRBD1 matches 8 bases. V dropped 2 bases and J dropped 2; count of bases not matched to a gene: 5. This CDR3 region has 15 residues. CDR1 and CDR2 (germline): SGHRS, YFSETQ. The CDR3 here is CASSFRTGLQETQYF. The CDR3 nucleotides read TGCGCCAGCAGCTTTCGGACAGGGTTGCAAGAGACCCAGTACTTC.

V gene TRBV7-3 combines with J gene TRBJ2-4; the match to TRBD1 covers 10 bases. Unmatched junction bases numbered 11, after V lost 6 bases and J lost 9 bases. The CDR3 consists of 15 residues. Looked up from germline, CDR1 is SGHTA and CDR2 is FQGTGA. CDR3 protein: CASRGTGVEFGIQYF. The CDR3 nucleotides read TGTGCCAGCAGGGGGACAGGGGTTGAGTTTGGCATTCAGTACTTC.

The gene calls are TRBV9 and TRBJ1-5, with TRBD1 matching over 7 bases. In germline, CDR1 is SGDLS, CDR2 YYNGEE. J gave up 6 bases and V 0 bases, and 6 bases lay outside the gene matches. The CDR3 has 15 residues. CDR3 region: CASSVGQGKGQPQHF. For the CDR3, the DNA is TGTGCCAGCAGCGTAGGACAGGGAAAGGGTCAGCCCCAGCATTTT. The full variable domain, completed using reference TRBV9 and TRBJ1-5, is DSGVTQTPKHLITATGQRVTLRCSPRSGDLSVYWYQQSLDQGLQFLIQYYNGEERAKGNILERFSAQQFPDLHSELNLSSLELGDSALYFCASSVGQGKGQPQHFGDGTRLSIL.

The rearrangement joins TRBV11-2 to TRBJ2-3, with a tentative D call TRBD2 (6 bases). The CDR3 contains 15 residues. V lost 6 bases to trimming and J lost 0 bases, with 13 bases between them. Germline V lookup: CDR1 SGHAT, CDR2 FQNNGV. The CDR3 DNA follows: TGTGCCAGCAGACAGCCGGGAGCTAGCACAGATACGCAGTATTTT. This codes for CASRQPGASTDTQYF.

The chain links TRBV18 to TRBJ2-3, with D perhaps TRBD2 (5 bases). Trimming left V 5 bases short and J 0 bases short, with 12 bases between. Germline CDR1 reads KGHSH; CDR2 reads LQKENI. The CDR3 totals 15 residues. CDR3 amino acids: CASSLVLESTDTQYF. The CDR3 coding sequence is TGTGCCAGCTCATTAGTACTAGAAAGCACAGATACGCAGTATTTT.

This clone was detected only a few times. The chain employs TRBV11-3 and TRBJ2-7, with no clear D. The CDR3 length is 14 residues. Trimming took off 1 base at V and 0 bases at J, with 7 bases between the two ends. Per the germline V gene, CDR1 is SGHNT and CDR2 is YENEEA. CDR3: CASSLAQSSYEQYF. The CDR3 DNA is TGTGCCAGCAGCTTAGCGCAGAGCTCCTACGAGCAGTACTTC.

The chain recombines TRBV4-1 with TRBJ1-1; a possible D gene is TRBD1 (6 bases). Germline V gives CDR1 MGHRA, CDR2 YSYEKL. V lost 4 bases and J 0 bases, leaving 12 bases between the germline ends. The length of the CDR3 is 15 residues. CDR3 DNA sequence: TGCGCCAGCAGCCCTGACGGGGGGCTGAACACTGAAGCTTTCTTT. Translating gives CASSPDGGLNTEAFF.